This TCR beta chain was found in a study of shared clonotypes between healthy human individuals. Every donor was a Caucasian adult from Nashville, Tennessee. Assay execution proceeded at the deep level. Researchers divided each subset's genomic DNA evenly across several immunoSEQ plates. Methods used by the authors: Junction-only sequences without quality scores came from ImmunoSEQ, so filtering differed. Libraries were prepared by immunoSEQ multiplex PCR; TCRdb keeps only in-frame clonotypes and omits some of them. V, J and clone size were drawn from that table, and D and trimming were deduced from the DNA. This sample has more than 150,000 clones, with approximately 95% found just once. This CDR3 comprises 18 residues. V lost 2 bases to trimming and J lost 1 base; unmatched junction nucleotides: 7. The germline CDR1 and CDR2 sequences are SGDLS and YYNGEE.

Specimen: naive CD4+ T cells sorted from blood. Subset denoted: CD45RA+ positively selected. V is TRBV9 and J is TRBJ2-3; 13 nucleotides align to TRBD2. The source is a woman under 40 in good health. The CDR3 sequence: CASSVGLAGVRGTDTQYF. CDR3 bases: TGTGCCAGCAGCGTCGGACTAGCGGGAGTTAGGGGCACAGATACGCAGTATTTT.